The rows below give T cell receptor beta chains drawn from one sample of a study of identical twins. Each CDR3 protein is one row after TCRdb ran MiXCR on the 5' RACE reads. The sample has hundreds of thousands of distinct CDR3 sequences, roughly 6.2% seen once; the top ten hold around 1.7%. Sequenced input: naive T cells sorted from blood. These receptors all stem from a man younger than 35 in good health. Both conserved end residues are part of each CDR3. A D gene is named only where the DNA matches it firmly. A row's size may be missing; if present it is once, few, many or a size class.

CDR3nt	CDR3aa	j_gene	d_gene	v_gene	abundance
TGCGCCAGCAGCGCCCGGGAATTCACCGGGGAGCTGTTTTTT	CASSAREFTGELFF	TRBJ2-2	.	TRBV5-1	.
TGTGCCATCAGTCCCGGGACTAGCGGGAGCTGGACAGATACGCAGTATTTT	CAISPGTSGSWTDTQYF	TRBJ2-3	TRBD2	TRBV10-3	many
TGCGCCAGCAGCCAGTGGGGGGATGATGGCTACACCTTC	CASSQWGDDGYTF	TRBJ1-2	.	TRBV4-1	many
TGTGCCAGCAGCTTAGACCGCCCGGGACGGATAGCATACAATGAGCAGTTCTTC	CASSLDRPGRIAYNEQFF	TRBJ2-1	.	TRBV11-2	.
TGTGCCAGCAGCTTAGTTCACTTTAGTGGGGACGTAGCGGCGACCTACGAGCAGTACTTC	CASSLVHFSGDVAATYEQYF	TRBJ2-7	.	TRBV11-2	few
TGCGCCAGCAGTGTTCCGCGGACATCCTACAATGAGCAGTTCTTC	CASSVPRTSYNEQFF	TRBJ2-1	.	TRBV10-2	many
TGTGCCAGCATCGCTCAGGGAAGGTCTGAAGCTTTCTTT	CASIAQGRSEAFF	TRBJ1-1	.	TRBV21-1	few
TGTGCCAGTAGAAGGCGCGAGATACATCAGCCCCAGCATTTT	CASRRREIHQPQHF	TRBJ1-5	.	TRBV19	.
TGTGCCAGCAGTCAGTCCAACTACGAGCAGTACTTC	CASSQSNYEQYF	TRBJ2-7	.	TRBV28	.
TGCAGCGTTGAATGGTCAGATAGCTCCTACGAGCAGTACTTC	CSVEWSDSSYEQYF	TRBJ2-7	.	TRBV29-1	many
TGTGCCAGCAGTTTATTCGGGGCAACTAATGAAAAACTGTTTTTT	CASSLFGATNEKLFF	TRBJ1-4	.	TRBV12-3/TRBV12-4	many
TGTGCCAGTAGGGCAAGCGGGAACTCCTACAATGAGCAGTTCTTC	CASRASGNSYNEQFF	TRBJ2-1	TRBD2	TRBV19	few
TGCAGTGCTAGATGGTCAGGGGGGAACACTGAAGCTTTCTTT	CSARWSGGNTEAFF	TRBJ1-1	TRBD1	TRBV20-1	few
TGTGCCAGCAGTTACGCTGGGTTGGACTCACCCCTCCACTTT	CASSYAGLDSPLHF	TRBJ1-6	.	TRBV6-2/TRBV6-3	.
TGTGCCAGCGGAAAAGCGGGAGGGTCCTACAATGAGCAGTTCTTC	CASGKAGGSYNEQFF	TRBJ2-1	TRBD2	TRBV4-2	many
TGTGCCAGCAGTTTATTGGCGTCGAGAGGGGGAGACACTGAAGCTTTCTTT	CASSLLASRGGDTEAFF	TRBJ1-1	.	TRBV27	.
TGTGCCAGCAGCGCGACTAGCGGGGTCTACGCAGATACGCAGTATTTT	CASSATSGVYADTQYF	TRBJ2-3	TRBD2	TRBV9	few
TGTGCCAGCAGCTTAGATGCGACTTTACAAGAGACCCAGTACTTC	CASSLDATLQETQYF	TRBJ2-5	.	TRBV7-6	.
TGTGCCAGCAGCCCAGGACAGTTTCAAGAGACCCAGTACTTC	CASSPGQFQETQYF	TRBJ2-5	.	TRBV5-8	many
TGTGCCAGCAGCTTAGGGGCAGGGATTCATGGCTACACCTTC	CASSLGAGIHGYTF	TRBJ1-2	.	TRBV7-9	few
TGTGCCAGCAGTTCGAGACAGGGATTATTGGCTTTCTTT	CASSSRQGLLAFF	TRBJ1-1	TRBD1	TRBV12-3/TRBV12-4	many
TGTGCCACCAGGGCGGGAGGGGACCAGTTCTTC	CATRAGGDQFF	TRBJ2-1	TRBD2	TRBV24-1	many
TGTGCCAGCAGCTTAGATCTAGTAGCGGGAGGGCCAGAGACCCAGTACTTC	CASSLDLVAGGPETQYF	TRBJ2-5	TRBD2	TRBV11-2	few
TGCAGTGCTCACCCCCAAACAGGGCTAGTGACTGAAGCTTTCTTT	CSAHPQTGLVTEAFF	TRBJ1-1	.	TRBV20-1	.
TGCAGTGCCATACAGAGACAGGGAATATTAGGGGGCTACACCTTC	CSAIQRQGILGGYTF	TRBJ1-2	TRBD1	TRBV20-1	many
TGCGCCAGCAGCCAAGGTGTGTTAGGAATGGAGTTCTTC	CASSQGVLGMEFF	TRBJ2-1	.	TRBV4-3	few
TGTGCCAGCAGCTTCTTCCTTTTAGATACGCAGTTTTTT	CASSFFLLDTQFF	TRBJ2-3	.	TRBV7-2	.
TGCGCCAGCAGCTCACAGGGGTACAATGAGCAGTTCTTC	CASSSQGYNEQFF	TRBJ2-1	TRBD1	TRBV5-1	many
TGTGCCAGCAGTGTTGACACCAAAAACATTCAGTACTTC	CASSVDTKNIQYF	TRBJ2-4	.	TRBV2	.
TGTGCCAGCAGTTACGACGGAGAGGGTGAAAAACTGTTTTTT	CASSYDGEGEKLFF	TRBJ1-4	.	TRBV6-5	many
TGTGCCAGCATCAAATACCCCGGGACAGTCTCCTACAATGAGCAGTTCTTC	CASIKYPGTVSYNEQFF	TRBJ2-1	TRBD1	TRBV12-3/TRBV12-4	many
TGCAGCGCCGGACAGGGATGGAACACCGGGGAGCTGTTTTTT	CSAGQGWNTGELFF	TRBJ2-2	TRBD1	TRBV29-1	many
TGTGCCAGCAGCTTAGCCCACTACAATGAGCAGTTCTTC	CASSLAHYNEQFF	TRBJ2-1	.	TRBV7-9	many
TGCAGCGTCGGGATCAAAAACATTCAGTACTTC	CSVGIKNIQYF	TRBJ2-4	.	TRBV29-1	many
TGTGCCACCAGTGATCACCGGACGGGAAGCTCCTACAATGAGCAGTTCTTC	CATSDHRTGSSYNEQFF	TRBJ2-1	.	TRBV24-1	few
TGCAGTGCTAGCTTAGCTTCTAGCGGGGCTTACAATGAGCAGTTCTTC	CSASLASSGAYNEQFF	TRBJ2-1	TRBD2	TRBV20-1	few
TGCAGTGCTTCGACGGTGCTCAAATATAATTCACCCCTCCACTTT	CSASTVLKYNSPLHF	TRBJ1-6	.	TRBV20-1	many
TGCGCCAGCAGCTTGGACGGCGGAAACACCATATATTTT	CASSLDGGNTIYF	TRBJ1-3	.	TRBV5-1	many
TGTGCCAGCAGTTTATCTGGAGGGGGCGGGTATACCGGGGAGCTGTTTTTT	CASSLSGGGGYTGELFF	TRBJ2-2	.	TRBV28	few
TGTGCCAGCTCCCATCCTATGGGACTAGCGGAGAACGAGCAGTTCTTC	CASSHPMGLAENEQFF	TRBJ2-1	TRBD2	TRBV18	once
TGTGCCAGCAGCCCCCGGGACCTTACTGAGTATTTT	CASSPRDLTEYF	TRBJ2-3	.	TRBV12-3/TRBV12-4	many
TGTGCCAGCAGCTTGGCCACTTGGGAGACCCAGTACTTC	CASSLATWETQYF	TRBJ2-5	.	TRBV5-5	.
TGTGCCAGCAGCACATTGGGGAGCGGGCTCTTGGCCAATGAGCAGTTCTTC	CASSTLGSGLLANEQFF	TRBJ2-1	.	TRBV7-2	few
TGCAGTGCAAATCGACAGGGGGGCTACAATGAGCAGTTCTTC	CSANRQGGYNEQFF	TRBJ2-1	TRBD1	TRBV20-1	many
TGTGCCAGCAGTGAATTAGGGTCGGGAATCCTAGCCAAAAACATTCAGTACTTC	CASSELGSGILAKNIQYF	TRBJ2-4	.	TRBV6-1	.
TGTGCCAGCAGCTGGAGGGAGGCCCAAACGGCTTTCTTT	CASSWREAQTAFF	TRBJ1-1	.	TRBV12-3/TRBV12-4	few
TGTGCCAGCAGCAAAGGAGGGGGCTCCTACAATGAGCAGTTCTTC	CASSKGGGSYNEQFF	TRBJ2-1	.	TRBV21-1	many
TGTGCCTGGAGCGATCACAGGGATGGCTACACCTTC	CAWSDHRDGYTF	TRBJ1-2	.	TRBV30	.
TGCAGCGTTGAATTGGGCGGTCGTCCCCAGGGCTACACCTTC	CSVELGGRPQGYTF	TRBJ1-2	.	TRBV29-1	many
TGCGCCAGCAGCTCGGGACAGGGCGACCAGTACAATGAGCAGTTCTTC	CASSSGQGDQYNEQFF	TRBJ2-1	TRBD1	TRBV5-1	many
TGTGCCAGCAGTTACTCGATGGGAGCTAACTATGGCTACACCTTC	CASSYSMGANYGYTF	TRBJ1-2	.	TRBV6-5	few